This TCR beta chain was sequenced for a study of cytomegalovirus exposure and HLA in healthy donors. Whole-study results and caveats: First-cohort TCR clusters were later found to tend to co-occur in the roughly 120 validation repertoires. With high specificity and sensitivity, the classifier reportedly diagnosed cytomegalovirus status. TCR sequences were mostly rare, though some public TCRs occurred in many donors. The investigators catalogued 160 or so TCR beta chains as cytomegalovirus-associated.

This clone was picked up a small number of times. The antigen is not known. This CDR3 region has 15 residues. V trimming: 0 bases; J trimming: 6 bases; junction bases outside the gene matches: 0. From germline, CDR1 is MNHNS and CDR2 SASEGT. Method: immunoSEQ multiplex PCR; TCRdb's copy keeps in-frame clones and lacks some. The repertoire holds 140,000 to 150,000 clones, with roughly 92% as singletons. The sample comprised PBMCs. The TCR was taken from a man younger than 35 in good health and CMV-seronegative. The V call is TRBV6-1, the J call TRBJ1-6, with 9 bases that match TRBD1. The chain's CDR3 is CASSEATGGNSPLHF. CDR3 bases: TGTGCCAGCAGTGAAGCGACAGGGGGTAATTCACCCCTCCACTTT.